What follows is one T cell receptor beta chain and its context. The junction departs from germline at one end; a sequencing error may be responsible. The data belong to a study of T-cell memory formation after mild COVID-19. This CDR3 has 15 amino acids. Germline CDR1 reads SSHAT; CDR2 reads FNYEAQ (reference sequence). TCRdb called the 5' RACE reads again in MiXCR, with one record for every CDR3 protein. The data show fewer than 700,000 distinct CDR3 sequences, about a sixth seen once. The sample was PBMCs or a T cell subset sorted from them (not recorded which). This sequence joins TRBV7-7 and TRBJ2-2; tentatively, D is TRBD1 (5 bases). This clonotype was obtained from an adult woman who had mild COVID-19 (a few samples of this study predate the infection). Cell type and time point are not known. The CDR3 DNA reads as TGTGCTAGCAGCGCTACACAGGCGCTGACCGGGGAGCTGTTTTTT. Translation gives CASSATQALTGELFF.